The 26 T cell receptor beta chains presented below share a single source sample, sequenced in a study of cytomegalovirus exposure and HLA in healthy donors. PCR was performed using 60 Vbeta and 13 Jbeta primers. TCRdb's copy holds only in-frame clones and misses some; the assay was immunoSEQ multiplex PCR. The sample carries about 210,000 clones, approximately 83% recorded once. Input material: PBMCs. Receptors were obtained from a woman between 45 and 65 years old in good health and CMV-seropositive.

With regard to this clone: A read error may produce the germline difference seen at one junction end. The V call is TRBV7-9, the J call TRBJ2-5, with TRBD2 matching 12 bases. This CDR3 spans 16 amino acids. Germline V gene data show CDR1 as SEHNR and CDR2 as FQNEAQ (reference sequence). The CDR3 coding sequence is TGTTCCAGCACCTATCCACTAGCGGGGGGCCTGGAGACCCAGTACTTC. Its translation: CSSTYPLAGGLETQYF.

The chain couples TRBV7-6 to TRBJ1-3, with D possibly TRBD1 on 6 matching bases. Germline V gene data show CDR1 as SGHVS and CDR2 as FNYEAQ. Trimming stripped 1 base from V and 0 bases from J, with 7 bases between. This CDR3 is 15 amino acids long. In DNA form, the CDR3 reads TGTGCCAGCAGCTTAGGAGGGGGCTCTGGAAACACCATATATTTT. It codes for CASSLGGGSGNTIYF.

The chain employs TRBV28 and TRBJ1-1; D call uncertain. With 3 bases removed from V and 1 base from J, the gap between germline ends came to 18 bases. Germline assignment: CDR1 MDHEN and CDR2 SYDVKM. The CDR3 totals 17 residues. In nucleotides, the CDR3 is TGTGCCAGCAGTTTCCCCCGACGGGGTCGGGGGAACACTGAAGCTTTCTTT. Translated: CASSFPRRGRGNTEAFF.

The chain employs TRBV4-3 and TRBJ2-5, with 9 bases matching TRBD2. Per germline, CDR1 LGHNA and CDR2 YSLEER. J lost 4 bases, V lost 5 bases, and 11 bases had no gene match. This CDR3 has 16 residues. The CDR3 sequence is CASSAGGGGAGETQYF. In DNA form, the CDR3 reads TGCGCCAGCAGCGCTGGGGGCGGGGGGGCCGGAGAGACCCAGTACTTC.

At least ten counts were recorded for this clone. This chain connects TRBV4-3 to TRBJ2-6; D may be TRBD2 (5 bases). The CDR3 has 19 residues. Per germline, CDR1 LGHNA and CDR2 YSLEER. V lost 3 bases to trimming and J lost 0 bases, with 18 bases between them. As DNA, the CDR3 is TGCGCCAGCAGCCATTTCAGAGGGCGGATTACCTCTGGGGCCAACGTCCTGACTTTC. Translation gives CASSHFRGRITSGANVLTF.

V usage is TRBV5-1 and J usage is TRBJ2-5; possibly TRBD1 for D (5 bases). The CDR3 contains 14 residues. Trimming shortened V by 5 bases and J by 7 bases, and 18 bases separated the two germline ends. The germline V gene encodes CDR1 SGHRS and CDR2 YFSETQ. CDR3 nucleotide sequence: TGCGCCAGCAGGACCAAACAGGTGCTAGGGACCCAGTACTTC. Translating it yields CASRTKQVLGTQYF.

In its sample, this clone was seen once. V is TRBV5-1 and J is TRBJ2-2; unclear D gene. Germline-derived CDR1 and CDR2 are SGHRS and YFSETQ. The CDR3 runs to 16 residues. V lost 1 base and J 4 bases, leaving 14 bases between the germline ends. The CDR3 DNA sequence: TGCGCCAGCAGCTTGTCGCCCGCCCCGAGCACCGGGGAGCTGTTTTTT. Protein sequence: CASSLSPAPSTGELFF.

This clone was detected once. The chain joins TRBV7-2 to TRBJ2-7; 12 bases map to TRBD2. The CDR3 loop spans 16 amino acids. Germline CDR1 SGHTA, CDR2 FQGNSA. After removal of 3 bases from V and 0 bases from J, the junction contained 3 bases not matched to a gene. CDR3 nucleotide sequence: TGTGCCAGCAGCTTTGGACTAGCGGGGAACTCCTACGAGCAGTACTTC. Translating it yields CASSFGLAGNSYEQYF.

The chain joins TRBV7-2 to TRBJ2-5; D is ambiguous. There are 13 residues in the CDR3. Germline V gene data show CDR1 as SGHTA and CDR2 as FQGNSA. V gave up 1 base and J gave up 4 bases, with 7 bases separating them. CDR3 bases: TGTGCCAGCAGCTTAGGGGCCAGAGAGACCCAGTACTTC. It yields the protein CASSLGARETQYF.

The CDR3 here is CASSSGLAGNTGELFF. The CDR3 DNA reads as TGCGCCAGCAGCTCGGGACTAGCGGGAAACACCGGGGAGCTGTTTTTT. The rearrangement joins TRBV5-1 to TRBJ2-2; 13 nucleotides align to TRBD2. The CDR3 consists of 16 residues. Germline lookup yields CDR1 SGHRS and CDR2 YFSETQ. V trimming: 3 bases; J trimming: 2 bases; junction bases outside the gene matches: 1.

In its sample, this clone was seen a few times. The gene calls are TRBV19 and TRBJ2-7; TRBD1 is a possible D gene (6 bases). Germline loops: CDR1 LNHDA, CDR2 SQIVND (reference sequence). The CDR3 loop spans 14 amino acids. V lost 5 bases and J lost 3, with 14 bases in between. This CDR3 reads CASSPGTPNYEQYF. CDR3 nucleotides: TGTGCCAGTAGTCCCGGGACACCTAACTACGAGCAGTACTTC. Drawing the rest from reference TRBV19 and TRBJ2-7, the complete variable domain is DGGITQSPKYLFRKEGQNVTLSCEQNLNHDAMYWYRQDPGQGLRLIYYSQIVNDFQKGDIAEGYSVSREKKESFPLTVTSAQKNPTAFYLCASSPGTPNYEQYFGPGTRLTVT.

This chain joins TRBV7-8 and TRBJ1-5; D is possibly TRBD1 (6 bases). The V end lost 5 bases, the J end lost 5 bases, and 16 bases lay between the germline ends. This CDR3 has 15 residues. CDR1 and CDR2 (germline): SGHVS, FQNEAQ. The CDR3 sequence: CASSSRQVAYQPQHF. In DNA, the CDR3 is TGTGCCAGCAGCAGCAGACAGGTGGCTTATCAGCCCCAGCATTTT.

V usage is TRBV10-1 and J usage is TRBJ2-1; 10 nucleotides line up with TRBD2. After removal of 3 bases from V and 6 bases from J, the junction contained 5 bases not matched to a gene. There are 15 residues in the CDR3. Per the germline V gene, CDR1 is WNHNN and CDR2 is SYGVQD (reference sequence). The CDR3 loop reads CASSDRAGGGNEQFF. CDR3 in DNA: TGCGCCAGCAGTGACAGAGCGGGGGGGGGCAATGAGCAGTTCTTC.

V is TRBV19 and J is TRBJ2-2, with a tentative D call TRBD2 (8 bases). V shed 5 bases and J shed 4 bases, with 17 bases lying between them. The V gene's germline CDR1 is LNHDA and CDR2 SQIVND (reference sequence). The CDR3 loop spans 16 amino acids. CDR3 sequence reads: CASSPGGAGGTGELFF. The CDR3 coding sequence is TGTGCCAGTAGTCCCGGGGGGGCAGGGGGCACCGGGGAGCTGTTTTTT.

V gene TRBV11-2 combines with J gene TRBJ2-7; D unclear. The CDR3 covers 15 residues. Germline CDR1 and CDR2: SGHAT and FQNNGV. V lost 5 bases and J 2 bases, leaving 16 bases between the germline ends. CDR3 DNA: TGTGCCAGCAGCCTCGCCCCGACACCAACCTACGAGCAGTACTTC. Its protein product is CASSLAPTPTYEQYF.

This clone was recorded only once. This rearrangement joins TRBV4-1 to TRBJ2-2; 9 nucleotides align to TRBD2. CDR1 MGHRA and CDR2 YSYEKL come from the germline V gene. The V gene end was trimmed by 4 bases and the J gene end by 2 bases; junction bases not matched to a gene: 8. This CDR3 comprises 17 residues. CDR3 in DNA: TGCGCCAGCAGCCCCGGCGGGAGGGGGAGAAACACCGGGGAGCTGTTTTTT. Its translation is CASSPGGRGRNTGELFF.

V usage is TRBV7-9 and J usage is TRBJ2-3, with 7 positions matching TRBD2. V lost 5 bases and J lost 0; bases outside the gene matches: 11. The germline CDR1 and CDR2 sequences are SEHNR and FQNEAQ (reference sequence). The CDR3 covers 17 residues. The CDR3 loop is CASSEDRGEGSTDTQYF. Written as DNA, the CDR3 is TGTGCCAGCAGCGAGGATCGGGGGGAGGGGAGCACAGATACGCAGTATTTT.

The V and J genes are TRBV19 and TRBJ1-5; no reliable D call. V lost 1 base and J 1 base, leaving 11 bases between the germline ends. Germline V gene sequence: CDR1 LNHDA, CDR2 SQIVND (reference sequence). The length of the CDR3 is 16 residues. The CDR3 nucleotides are TGTGCCAGTAGTATAGCCGGGTCTGGGAGCAATCAGCCCCAGCATTTT. Translation: CASSIAGSGSNQPQHF. The full variable domain, with the rest looked up from reference TRBV19 and TRBJ1-5, is DGGITQSPKYLFRKEGQNVTLSCEQNLNHDAMYWYRQDPGQGLRLIYYSQIVNDFQKGDIAEGYSVSREKKESFPLTVTSAQKNPTAFYLCASSIAGSGSNQPQHFGDGTRLSIL.

The V call is TRBV5-1, the J call TRBJ1-1, with 11 positions matching TRBD1. Germline CDR1 is SGHRS and CDR2 is YFSETQ. V shed 6 bases and J 4 bases; nucleotides not matched to a gene: 8. The CDR3 contains 15 residues. CDR3: CASTEPGQGATEAFF. The CDR3 DNA reads TGCGCCAGCACTGAACCCGGACAGGGGGCCACTGAAGCTTTCTTT. Full variable domain (rest looked up from reference TRBV5-1 and TRBJ1-1): KAGVTQTPRYLIKTRGQQVTLSCSPISGHRSVSWYQQTPGQGLQFLFEYFSETQRNKGNFPGRFSGRQFSNSRSEMNVSTLELGDSALYLCASTEPGQGATEAFFGQGTRLTVV.

CDR3 DNA sequence: TGCGCCAGCAGCTTGGAGACAGGGTTCGGCTACACCTTC. Its translation is CASSLETGFGYTF. This chain joins TRBV5-1 and TRBJ1-2; 7 bases match TRBD1. The junction had 4 bases not matched to a gene; V was cut back by 0 bases and J by 8 bases. CDR3 length: 13 residues. CDR1 is SGHRS, CDR2 YFSETQ, per germline.

The gene calls are TRBV7-2 and TRBJ1-2; perhaps TRBD1 as D (6 bases). Germline V lookup: CDR1 SGHTA, CDR2 FQGNSA. Trimming took 4 bases from V and 4 from J, leaving 13 bases between them. The CDR3 is 14 amino acids. CDR3 protein: CASSSFDRSYGYTF. Written as DNA, the CDR3 is TGTGCCAGCAGCTCATTCGACAGGTCCTATGGCTACACCTTC.

The V and J genes are TRBV9 and TRBJ2-2; 9 nucleotides agree with TRBD2. The trim removed 4 bases at V and 5 bases at J, leaving 9 bases unmatched. The CDR3 sequence is 16 residues long. The germline V gene encodes CDR1 SGDLS and CDR2 YYNGEE. DNA for the CDR3: TGTGCCAGCAGCACCTGGCGGGGGGGCCGTACCGGGGAGCTGTTTTTT. It specifies CASSTWRGGRTGELFF.

The V call is TRBV7-6, the J call TRBJ2-5; TRBD2 matches at 7 bases. The V segment lost 5 bases and the J segment 3 bases; nucleotides outside the gene matches: 18. This CDR3 is 18 amino acids long. Germline V gene data show CDR1 as SGHVS and CDR2 as FNYEAQ. CDR3 amino acids: CASSPRVGGGVGKETQYF. CDR3 nucleotide sequence: TGTGCCAGCAGCCCCCGCGTTGGTGGGGGGGTGGGGAAAGAGACCCAGTACTTC.

Of note for this clone: One end of the junction fails to match germline, which may point to a read error. V is TRBV7-9 and J is TRBJ1-6; 7 nucleotides line up with TRBD1. CDR1 is SEHNR, CDR2 FQNEAQ, per germline (reference sequence). The length of the CDR3 is 17 residues. The CDR3 sequence is CSSSLPQGQGGNSPLHF. The CDR3 coding sequence is TGTTCCAGCAGCCTCCCTCAAGGGCAGGGGGGAAATTCACCCCTCCACTTT.

V and J are TRBV19 and TRBJ2-7; 7 bases match TRBD1. This CDR3 has 15 residues. CDR1 LNHDA and CDR2 SQIVND come from the germline V gene (reference sequence). V lost 4 bases to trimming and J lost 4 bases; unmatched junction nucleotides: 10. For the CDR3, the DNA is TGTGCCAGTAGTAAGTTGGAAGGGGGCGCGTACGAGCAGTACTTC. This codes for CASSKLEGGAYEQYF.

V and J are TRBV30 and TRBJ2-3; 7 nucleotides line up with TRBD2. The V gene's germline CDR1 is GTSNPN and CDR2 SVGIG (reference sequence). The CDR3 sequence is 18 residues long. With V trimmed by 6 bases and J by 0 bases, 18 bases remained unmatched. CDR3 in amino acids: CACPPPSGVPSSTDTQYF. CDR3 DNA: TGTGCCTGCCCTCCACCCAGCGGGGTTCCCTCTAGCACAGATACGCAGTATTTT.